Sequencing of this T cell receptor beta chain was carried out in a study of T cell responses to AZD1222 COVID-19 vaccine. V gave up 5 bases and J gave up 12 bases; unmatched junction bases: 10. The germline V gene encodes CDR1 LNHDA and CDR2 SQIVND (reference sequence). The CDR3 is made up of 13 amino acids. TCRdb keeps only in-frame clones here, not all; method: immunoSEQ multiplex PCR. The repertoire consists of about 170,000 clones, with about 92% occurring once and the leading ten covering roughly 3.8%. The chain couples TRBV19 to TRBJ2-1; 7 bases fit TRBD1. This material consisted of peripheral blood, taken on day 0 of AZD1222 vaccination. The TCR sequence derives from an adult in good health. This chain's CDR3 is CASSPLERTGQFF. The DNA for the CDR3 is TGTGCCAGTAGTCCCCTCGAGCGGACAGGGCAGTTCTTC.